Reported below is one T cell receptor (beta chain). Libraries were prepared by immunoSEQ multiplex PCR; TCRdb keeps only in-frame clonotypes and omits some of them. The profile shows some 78,000 clones, approximately 85% of them singletons. Germline V gene sequence: CDR1 MDHEN, CDR2 SYDVKM. The CDR3 has 14 amino acids. The V end lost 5 bases, the J end lost 0 bases, and 7 bases lay between the germline ends. This entry is derived from a study of identifying expanded T cells in peripheral blood. The rearrangement links TRBV28 to TRBJ1-4, with D tentatively TRBD1 (5 bases). Sequencing was performed on blood. The TCR sequence derives from a person aged 18 to 69 in good health. CDR3 nucleotide sequence: TGTGCCAGCAGTCTACAGGCAACTAATGAAAAACTGTTTTTT. It codes for CASSLQATNEKLFF.